This T cell receptor (beta chain) is from a study of CD8+CD57+ T cells in acquired aplastic anemia. The CDR3 covers 15 residues. V lost 7 bases and J lost 4, with 17 bases in between. Looked up from germline, CDR1 is MGHDK and CDR2 is SYGVNS. The authors sequenced patients whose flow cytometry had shown CD8+CD57+ cell expansion. Patients were untreated when blood was sampled. Template material for TCR beta VDJ and CDR3 profiling consisted of genomic DNA. TCRdb redid the calling of the reads with MiXCR, one entry per CDR3 protein. Of 250,000 to 350,000 distinct CDR3 sequences listed, about three fifths are singletons.

The sequenced sample was sorted CD4+, CD8+, or CD8+CD57+ T cells (not recorded which) from PBMCs. This sequence was found in a human donor with aplastic anemia. The genes are TRBV25-1 and TRBJ2-1, with a tentative D call TRBD1 (6 bases). The CDR3, as DNA: TGTGCCAGCATTGGAACATTACAGGGATACAATGAGCAGTTCTTC. It specifies CASIGTLQGYNEQFF.